Given below is one T cell receptor beta chain in context. Its antigen is not yet known. The input lacks base qualities; no much larger clone sits a single base away. In total, about 650 healthy bone marrow donors made up the cohort. Cohort members were all nominally healthy when sampled, although unrecorded immune exposures were likely present. The donor was CMV seronegative and belonged to the group of 320 or so seronegative cohort members. Each donor provided a peripheral blood sample, and peripheral blood mononuclear cells were used for TCR beta sequencing. Genomic DNA was extracted from the blood cell samples with the Qiagen DNeasy Blood Extraction Kit. This entry is derived from a study of cytomegalovirus exposure and HLA in healthy donors (TCRdb year 2017). For the wider study: An earlier analysis of a few hundred of the donors reported 276 Gb of sequence data and 100 million to 120 million unique TCR beta sequences obtained from roughly 180 million T cells. An early release covering approximately 600 HLA-typed donors comprised about 310 gigabases of sequencing data and approximately 80 million unique TCR sequences. Among the roughly 430 genotyped donors, around 81% belonged to the genetic ancestry cluster associated with self-reported Caucasian donors. The study aimed to test whether cataloging public T cell receptors could reveal signatures of past pathogen exposure. The study used immunosequencing to profile the T cell repertoires of several hundred subjects and linked those repertoires to cytomegalovirus serostatus. Along with the roughly 700-subject first cohort, a separate validation cohort of approximately 110 different subjects was used. High-throughput TCR immunosequencing, statistical association of individual TCRs with disease status, and machine learning were combined to predict cytomegalovirus infection status. In a later analysis, previously published TCR beta repertoires from fewer than 750 donors were re-analyzed and high-resolution HLA genotyping was added so that TCR occurrence patterns could be studied. In the later analysis, no new phenotypic data were used to find candidate immune exposures; instead, reliance was placed on TCR beta sequences and their occurrence across donors. An earlier analysis of around 540 of the donors applied high-throughput TCR beta sequencing to assess whether each TCR beta V gene segment acted as functional or pseudogenic. Donor age, sex, ethnicity and CMV serostatus were compiled alongside the repertoire data. A later genetic analysis used genome-wide SNP genotypes for 398 of the 666 donors, treating that subset as a discovery cohort. All discovery cohort repertoires had been generated using a single sequencing platform. HLA typing covered class I and class II loci at four-digit resolution. Typing coverage differed by locus: A, B, C, DRB1 and DQB1 were typed in about 620-630 donors, DQA1 in 500 to 550, DPA1 in around 600, and DPB1 in just under 490. A handful of DR-DQ haplotypes were handled as single units for association and clustering because linkage in the cohort was strong. On average, around 200,000 unique TCR beta nucleotide sequences were sequenced per donor among a few hundred genotyped donors of the cohort, with roughly 18% of those sequences being non-productive.

From a lookup of the germline V gene (reference sequence), CDR1 and CDR2 are SGHAT and FQDESV. The CDR3 numbers 13 residues from cysteine through phenylalanine. Only the CDR3 region is kept as DNA, spanning 39 bases read in frame from base 1. V is clipped by 3 bases and J by 2 bases, and the sequence between their germline boundaries is 7 bases long. The paper as a whole reports these results and caveats: The classifier was reported to diagnose cytomegalovirus status with high specificity and sensitivity in both the original cohort and the validation cohort. Broadly in line with IMGT annotations, most TCR beta V segments showed up in productive rearrangements about 87% or about 30% of the time in an earlier analysis of around 600 of the donors. When HLA alleles, especially DR and DQ, strongly co-occurred, TCR associations were difficult to assign to individual alleles. Most CMV-associated TCR beta chains appeared to be HLA-restricted in a later analysis, and the HLA associations seemed to be driven largely by CMV exposure. Because the 87-base-pair reads could not distinguish some IMGT-functional V segments, including TRBV6-2 and TRBV6-3, those segments were excluded. A further reported finding was that TCR beta sequences accurately predicted the HLA-A and HLA-B alleles for most subjects in the first cohort. In the study, some 160 TCR beta chains were listed as associated with cytomegalovirus. HLA typing was unavailable for some donors at each locus, so association tests used only the typed subset. In vitro tests confirmed that a few of the cytomegalovirus-associated TCR beta chains recognize cytomegalovirus antigens. Presence/absence analyses assumed roughly uniform sequencing depth across donors, an assumption that may not hold. The authors suggested that the approach could potentially be generalized to other disease states and immunological phenotypes. Linkage disequilibrium might explain the correlated functional status among segregating V segments, but an unknown experimental factor could not be ruled out. According to a later analysis, parvovirus B19, influenza, CMV and Epstein-Barr virus appeared linked to several top co-occurrence clusters. The sequencing pipeline was judged likely to have produced a cluster of highly shared sequence variants as a technical artifact. A later analysis found that TCR association rates varied across HLA loci, with DRB1 alleles showing the most associated TCRs and HLA-C alleles the fewest. Approximately 18 rarely observed V segments, including chromosome 9 orphons, were excluded from the earlier analysis of several hundred of the donors because counts were too low. For the cohort, immune exposure information was limited to CMV serostatus. Most TCR sequences were observed very rarely across donors, whereas some public TCRs were present in many individuals. A later analysis found that HLA-associated TCR beta chains were more clonally expanded and had lower generation probabilities than equally common non-associated chains. Compared with the roughly 670-donor mean, donors in an Asian-associated ancestry cluster had fewer N-insertions in productive TCRs, according to a later genetic analysis. V-gene and J-gene trimming of TCR beta chains was associated with a missense DCLRE1C variant in a later genetic analysis, and the association was replicated in an independent cohort. The cohort was sequenced for TCR beta chains only, and without alpha or paired-chain data the features that could be detected were limited. In a later analysis, some 18,000 TCR beta sequences were associated with specific HLA alleles at a false discovery rate of 0.05.

Preparation of the library involved the immunoSEQ multiplex PCR assay. For the multiplex PCR, a mixture combining 60 forward primers for TCR Vbeta segments and 13 reverse primers for TCR Jbeta segments was used. The CDR3 region of rearranged TCR beta genes was amplified from genomic DNA with a multiplex PCR assay. On the Illumina HiSeq System, the amplified TCR beta libraries were sequenced as 87-base-pair reads. The paper's data handling went like this. A later analysis counted about 76 million unique TCR beta chains across the 640 or so repertoires, and roughly 10 million of these chains were shared by at least two donors. Raw reads were error-corrected and collapsed into unique sequences by a nearest-neighbor algorithm in which closely related sequences were merged to remove PCR and sequencing errors. CDR3 sequences were aligned to IMGT reference sequences to assign V, D and J gene segments. Each retained sequence needed at least a six-nucleotide match to both a V gene segment and a J gene segment. Rearrangements were classified as productive when the CDR3 lacked stop codons and remained in frame with V and J, and all other rearrangements were classified as non-productive. CDR3 was defined by IMGT convention, running from the second conserved V-encoded cysteine to the conserved J-encoded phenylalanine. The earlier analysis of about 620 of the donors excluded sequences that lacked an unambiguous match to a single V gene segment. An earlier analysis of several hundred of the donors called V segments functional above 56.7% productive rearrangements and segregating when the between-donor standard deviation exceeded 5%. A statistical classification framework was built for diagnosing cytomegalovirus status from the catalog of TCR beta chain sequences. A later analysis assigned V and J genes by comparing TCR nucleotide sequences with IMGT/GENE-DB human TR gene sequences. In a later analysis, CDR3 sequences and most-parsimonious VDJ recombination scenarios were assigned using the TCRdist pipeline. A later analysis defined each TCR beta chain by its CDR3 amino acid sequence plus V-gene family, and excluded reads lacking a unique V-gene family. To address suspected cross-contamination and a sequencing artifact, a later analysis removed a few hundred highly shared, low-generation-probability nucleotide sequences. For each public chain, a later analysis derived a clonal expansion index from normalized ranks of inferred template counts within each repertoire. A later analysis computed generation probabilities with a VDJ recombination model fitted to out-of-frame rearrangements, and checked the results against IGoR. Hypergeometric tests were used in a later analysis to score TCR-TCR, TCR-HLA and TCR-CMV co-occurrence, with a repertoire-size bias correction applied to the TCR pairs. In a later analysis, false discovery rates were estimated by permuting HLA or CMV assignments 20 times. In a later analysis, co-occurring TCRs were grouped using DBSCAN, and TCRdist sequence similarity was added for clustering within HLA-allele-positive subsets. Repertoires with fewer than 30,000 or more than 120,000 public chains, plus five repertoires with anomalous nucleotide sharing, were excluded from co-occurrence clustering. The source is immuneACCESS, and TCRdb retained only in-frame sequences with V and J called. Part of the clones is not carried over; for the studies checked, unresolved V genes explain less than half of this, and the remainder is unexplained. V, J and clone size were drawn from that table, and D and trimming were deduced from the DNA. Counted in this sample were about 190,000 clones; 60% to 80% of them appeared once. 1.5% to 2% of the sample goes to the ten largest clones.

What was sequenced was PBMCs. The TCR comes from a woman under 30 in good health and CMV-seronegative. This receptor chain uses TRBV11-1 and TRBJ1-1, with the D gene too uncertain to name. The CDR3 protein sequence reads: CASSFSSNTEAFF. The bases are TGTGCCAGCAGCTTTAGCAGTAACACTGAAGCTTTCTTT.